The sequence of this TCR beta chain was determined in a study of cytomegalovirus exposure and HLA in healthy donors. Remarks on this clone: Its specificity is not known.

The V end lost 0 bases, the J end lost 0 bases, and 9 bases lay between the germline ends. From germline, CDR1 is SGDLS and CDR2 YYNGEE. CDR3 length: 15 amino acids. Amplification used 60 Vbeta primers and 13 Jbeta primers. Clones were sequenced by immunoSEQ multiplex PCR, and TCRdb holds only the in-frame ones, with some missing. The sample records around 150,000 clones, roughly 80% being singletons. Whole-study results and caveats: In an earlier analysis, about 87% or about 30%: the productive usage of most TCR beta V segments.

Sequencing used PBMCs. The chain combines TRBV9 with TRBJ1-1; D is unresolved. The sequence was collected from a male donor in good health and CMV-seronegative. The CDR3 reads CASSVDGGLNTEAFF. CDR3 sequence (DNA): TGTGCCAGCAGCGTAGATGGCGGATTGAACACTGAAGCTTTCTTT.